These 26 T cell receptor beta chains were all obtained from the same sample, sequenced in a study of cytomegalovirus exposure and HLA in healthy donors. This table comes from immunoSEQ multiplex PCR, and its TCRdb copy is limited to in-frame clones, with some not included. The sample contains about 130,000 clones, roughly nine tenths of which appear only once. The sequenced sample consisted of PBMCs. The receptors shown here come from a woman aged 18-35 years in good health and CMV-seropositive.

This clone appeared a single time. This chain uses TRBV28 with TRBJ2-2, with D hard to call. This CDR3 spans 16 amino acids. V was trimmed by 2 bases and J by 10 bases, leaving 20 bases between them. Germline V lookup: CDR1 MDHEN, CDR2 SYDVKM. CDR3 bases: TGTGCCAGCAGTTTACCGGCGGCGAGAACCCCGGTGGAGCTGTTTTTT. It specifies CASSLPAARTPVELFF.

J is TRBJ1-2 and V is TRBV4-1; D remains unclear. The ends were cut back, 0 bases at V and 4 bases at J, with 12 bases in the middle. The CDR3 extends over 15 amino acids. Germline V gene lookup returns CDR1 MGHRA and CDR2 YSYEKL. In DNA, the CDR3 is TGCGCCAGCAGCCAAGATCGCGACGGACTCTATGGCTACACCTTC. This gives the protein CASSQDRDGLYGYTF.

J is TRBJ1-2 and V is TRBV6-6, with TRBD1 as a possible D gene (6 bases). The CDR3 is 14 amino acids. Germline CDR1 reads MNHNY; CDR2 reads SVGAGI (reference sequence). The V end was cut by 6 bases, the J end by 4 bases, with 15 bases between. CDR3 residues: CASRTTTGTYGYTF. CDR3 nucleotide sequence: TGTGCCAGCAGAACCACCACAGGGACCTATGGCTACACCTTC.

DNA of the CDR3: TGCACCAGCAGCCAAGATCTTTGTGAGCAGTTCTTC. It codes for CTSSQDLCEQFF. The chain couples TRBV1 to TRBJ2-1; the table's D call TRBD2 went unverified against the DNA. TRBV1 is a documented pseudogene. The CDR3 covers 12 residues.

V usage is TRBV29-1 and J usage is TRBJ1-1; TRBD1 is a possible D gene (6 bases). Trimming cost V 5 bases and J 4 bases, with 14 bases left between them. Germline CDR1 and CDR2: SQVTM and ANQGSEA. CDR3 length: 13 residues. In DNA form, the CDR3 reads TGCAGCGTTAAGAGTAGGGGGGGCACTGAAGCTTTCTTT. Its protein is CSVKSRGGTEAFF. Drawing the rest from reference TRBV29-1 and TRBJ1-1, the complete variable domain is SAVISQKPSRDICQRGTSLTIQCQVDSQVTMMFWYRQQPGQSLTLIATANQGSEATYESGFVIDKFPISRPNLTFSTLTVSNMSPEDSSIYLCSVKSRGGTEAFFGQGTRLTVV.

The chain employs TRBV28 and TRBJ2-7, with 10 bases fitting TRBD1. This CDR3 comprises 12 residues. Germline assignment: CDR1 MDHEN and CDR2 SYDVKM. V shed 6 bases, J shed 6 bases, and the junction held 2 bases outside the gene matches. The CDR3 bases are TGTGCCAGCAGGACAGGGGGCCGCGAGCAGTACTTC. Amino acids: CASRTGGREQYF.

This chain uses TRBV5-6 with TRBJ1-3, with 9 bases matching TRBD1. This CDR3 has 13 amino acids. V trimming: 0 bases; J trimming: 11 bases; junction bases outside the gene matches: 3. CDR1 SGHDT and CDR2 YYEEEE come from the germline V gene. The CDR3 protein is CASSLDRGRAIYF. The CDR3 DNA sequence: TGTGCCAGCAGCTTGGACAGGGGGCGAGCCATATATTTT.

This chain uses TRBV7-8 with TRBJ2-6; 9 bases align to TRBD1. Germline trimming cut 5 bases from V and 6 bases from J; bases unmatched to any gene: 20. Germline lookup yields CDR1 SGHVS and CDR2 FQNEAQ. The CDR3 contains 20 residues. The CDR3 sequence is CASSRDRVPLPTLKANVLTF. In DNA, the CDR3 is TGTGCCAGCAGCCGGGACAGGGTCCCCCTCCCAACTCTTAAGGCCAACGTCCTGACTTTC.

CDR3 region: CASSQEPSTGPDTEAFF. For the CDR3, the DNA is TGCGCCAGCAGCCAAGAACCCTCAACAGGGCCTGACACTGAAGCTTTCTTT. This chain uses TRBV4-1 with TRBJ1-1; tentative D call: TRBD1 (6 bases). The CDR3 covers 17 residues. The V end was cut by 0 bases, the J end by 3 bases, with 17 bases between. Germline loops: CDR1 MGHRA, CDR2 YSYEKL.

The gene calls are TRBV28 and TRBJ2-7, with D possibly matching TRBD2 (6 bases). Trimming cost V 2 bases and J 1 base, with 15 bases left between them. CDR1 is MDHEN and CDR2 is SYDVKM in the germline V gene. The CDR3 spans 16 residues. The CDR3 nucleotides are TGTGCCAGCAGTTTAGGGAGACTCCGGGGGTCCTACGAGCAGTACTTC. It yields the protein CASSLGRLRGSYEQYF.

The rearrangement links TRBV18 to TRBJ2-5, with D possibly being TRBD2 (5 bases). Germline V CDR1 and CDR2: KGHSH, LQKENI. CDR3 length equals 14 residues. The germline V and J ends were trimmed by 6 bases and 5 bases, with 16 bases remaining between them. CDR3 sequence reads: CASSPPSGRETQYF. CDR3 DNA sequence: TGTGCCAGCTCTCCCCCGTCGGGAAGGGAGACCCAGTACTTC. The whole variable domain, remainder taken from reference TRBV18 and TRBJ2-5, is NAGVMQNPRHLVRRRGQEARLRCSPMKGHSHVYWYRQLPEEGLKFMVYLQKENIIDESGMPKERFSAEFPKEGPSILRIQQVVRGDSAAYFCASSPPSGRETQYFGPGTRLLVL.

This rearrangement joins TRBV11-2 to TRBJ2-1, with a possible D match to TRBD2 (6 bases). CDR1 and CDR2 (germline): SGHAT, FQNNGV. The CDR3 runs to 15 residues. V lost 4 bases to trimming and J lost 2 bases, with 12 bases between them. In DNA, the CDR3 is TGTGCCAGCAGCTCCAAGGGACTGACCTACAATGAGCAGTTCTTC. This codes for CASSSKGLTYNEQFF.

This clone was seen only a few times. The CDR3 sequence: CASSAGPGSSPLHF. The CDR3 coding sequence is TGTGCCAGCAGCGCGGGGCCGGGTAGCTCACCCCTCCACTTT. This chain joins TRBV27 and TRBJ1-6; perhaps TRBD1 as D (5 bases). The CDR3 extends over 14 amino acids. V lost 6 bases and J lost 10, with 16 bases in between. From germline, CDR1 is MNHEY and CDR2 SMNVEV (reference sequence).

This clone has just one count. The chain joins TRBV7-9 to TRBJ2-6, with TRBD1 identical over 11 bases. Germline V CDR1 and CDR2: SEHNR, FQNEAQ (reference sequence). The J segment lost 2 bases and the V segment lost 7 bases, leaving 7 bases of the junction unmatched. CDR3 size: 17 residues. The CDR3 reads CASTPGQGAPGANVLTF. Written as DNA, the CDR3 is TGTGCCAGCACTCCAGGACAGGGGGCGCCTGGGGCCAACGTCCTGACTTTC.

The chain recombines TRBV19 with TRBJ2-7; D might be TRBD1 (6 bases). The ends were cut back, 4 bases at V and 6 bases at J, with 19 bases in the middle. The CDR3 contains 15 residues. Per the germline V gene, CDR1 is LNHDA and CDR2 is SQIVND (reference sequence). The DNA of the CDR3 is TGTGCCAGTAGTAGCAGTGGGGGCCGTATTGGCGAGCAGTACTTC. Translation: CASSSSGGRIGEQYF. Based on the CDR3 plus reference TRBV19 and TRBJ2-7, the full variable domain is DGGITQSPKYLFRKEGQNVTLSCEQNLNHDAMYWYRQDPGQGLRLIYYSQIVNDFQKGDIAEGYSVSREKKESFPLTVTSAQKNPTAFYLCASSSSGGRIGEQYFGPGTRLTVT.

J is TRBJ1-2 and V is TRBV5-4; D gene ambiguous. The V gene lost 4 bases and the J gene lost 7 bases, with 14 bases spanning the gap. Germline assignment: CDR1 SGHNT and CDR2 YYREEE (reference sequence). The CDR3 is 13 residues long. CDR3 nucleotide sequence: TGTGCCAGCAGCCTACCGGACTCCCGTGGCTACACCTTC. This gives the protein CASSLPDSRGYTF.

The V and J genes are TRBV12-5 and TRBJ2-3; TRBD2 matches at 7 bases. CDR3 length: 16 residues. Germline trimming cut 1 base from V and 0 bases from J; bases unmatched to any gene: 4. From germline, CDR1 is LGHNT and CDR2 FRNRAP. In DNA, the CDR3 is TGTGCTAGTGGTTTGGGACTAGCAAGTAGCACAGATACGCAGTATTTT. It encodes CASGLGLASSTDTQYF.

The chain uses TRBV7-2 and TRBJ2-7; the D gene is possibly TRBD1 (5 bases). V was clipped by 5 bases and J by 6 bases, with 11 bases between them. The CDR3 consists of 12 residues. Germline V lookup: CDR1 SGHTA, CDR2 FQGNSA. The CDR3 protein is CASSRLGVEQYF. CDR3 coding DNA: TGTGCCAGCAGCCGTCTAGGGGTCGAGCAGTACTTC.

The V call is TRBV7-2, the J call TRBJ2-2; 9 bases match TRBD1. The length of the CDR3 is 15 residues. The germline gives CDR1 SGHTA, CDR2 FQGNSA. Unmatched junction bases numbered 5, after V lost 5 bases and J lost 4 bases. CDR3 sequence reads: CASSRTGVSTGELFF. The CDR3 DNA follows: TGTGCCAGCAGCCGGACAGGGGTCAGCACCGGGGAGCTGTTTTTT.

V is TRBV5-6 and J is TRBJ1-6; perhaps TRBD1 as D (6 bases). The V end was cut by 3 bases, the J end by 2 bases, with 15 bases between. Germline assignment: CDR1 SGHDT and CDR2 YYEEEE. The CDR3 is 17 residues long. CDR3 loop: CASSSVTGSAYNSPLHF. DNA of the CDR3: TGTGCCAGCAGCTCTGTTACAGGGTCCGCCTATAATTCACCCCTCCACTTT.

The genes are TRBV5-1 and TRBJ1-1, with no clear D. The germline V and J ends were trimmed by 2 bases and 1 base, with 9 bases remaining between them. Germline V gives CDR1 SGHRS, CDR2 YFSETQ. This CDR3 is built from 14 residues. DNA of the CDR3: TGCGCCAGCAGCTTCTCACAGAGGAACACTGAAGCTTTCTTT. It encodes CASSFSQRNTEAFF.

The chain employs TRBV11-2 and TRBJ1-3, with 8 bases lining up with TRBD1. CDR1 and CDR2 from the germline V gene are SGHAT and FQNNGV. With V trimmed by 5 bases and J by 3 bases, 9 bases remained unmatched. The CDR3 consists of 16 residues. The CDR3 DNA is TGTGCCAGCAGCCGGGACAGGCCTTCGTATGGAAACACCATATATTTT. It is translated as CASSRDRPSYGNTIYF.

The chain combines TRBV6-5 with TRBJ1-3, with D maybe TRBD1 (5 bases). Germline CDR1 reads MNHEY; CDR2 reads SVGAGI. This CDR3 region has 15 residues. With 0 bases removed from V and 4 bases from J, the gap between germline ends came to 10 bases. CDR3 DNA: TGTGCCAGCAGTTACTCGTCCGCAGGGGGAAACACCATATATTTT. Translation: CASSYSSAGGNTIYF.

J is TRBJ2-7 and V is TRBV27; 9 nucleotides agree with TRBD1. The ends lost 3 bases at V and 0 bases at J; junction bases unmatched: 6. Germline CDR1 is MNHEY and CDR2 is SMNVEV (reference sequence). The CDR3 consists of 16 residues. This CDR3 reads CASSFLWGQGSYEQYF. As DNA, the CDR3 is TGTGCCAGCAGTTTTCTTTGGGGACAGGGCTCCTACGAGCAGTACTTC.

The CDR3 loop reads CAIVEGTEAFF. CDR3 in DNA: TGTGCCATCGTCGAGGGCACTGAAGCTTTCTTT. The chain couples TRBV10-3 to TRBJ1-1, with no clear D. V was trimmed by 8 bases and J by 4 bases, leaving 8 bases between them. The CDR3 runs 11 residues. Germline V CDR1 and CDR2: ENHRY, SYGVKD.

This sequence joins TRBV28 and TRBJ1-1, with 8 bases fitting TRBD1. J gave up 2 bases and V 5 bases, and 7 bases lay outside the gene matches. Germline CDR1 and CDR2: MDHEN and SYDVKM. CDR3 length equals 15 residues. The CDR3 spells CASSPGGAGNTEAFF. The CDR3 DNA reads TGTGCCAGCAGTCCAGGGGGCGCGGGTAACACTGAAGCTTTCTTT.